These 26 T cell receptor beta chains were all obtained from the same sample, sequenced in a study of shared clonotypes between healthy human individuals. Here immunoSEQ multiplex PCR was the method, and the copy in TCRdb shows in-frame clones only, minus some. Of 300,000 to 350,000 clones listed, around four fifths were seen once; the top ten hold about 9.4%. The sequenced sample was memory CD4+ T cells sorted from blood. Described subset: CD45RA-negative fraction. The receptors shown here come from a man aged 30 to 39 in good health.

The chain uses TRBV2 and TRBJ1-1, with 11 positions matching TRBD1. V was clipped by 7 bases and J by 4 bases; unmatched bases: 5. The CDR3 sequence is 14 residues long. Germline V gene data show CDR1 as SNHLY and CDR2 as FYNNEI. The CDR3: CASTPDRGRTEAFF. CDR3 nucleotides: TGTGCCAGCACCCCGGACAGGGGGCGCACTGAAGCTTTCTTT.

This clone was detected only once. This chain uses TRBV2 with TRBJ1-3; a possible D gene is TRBD1 (5 bases). From germline, CDR1 is SNHLY and CDR2 FYNNEI. This CDR3 is 12 amino acids long. V dropped 7 bases and J dropped 5 bases, with 9 bases sitting between them. The CDR3 DNA is TGTGCCAGCACCGGACACCGAAACACCATATATTTT. Protein: CASTGHRNTIYF.

The chain joins TRBV10-3 to TRBJ2-6, with D possibly matching TRBD2 (6 bases). With 6 bases removed from V and 0 bases from J, the gap between germline ends came to 15 bases. From germline, CDR1 is ENHRY and CDR2 SYGVKD. The CDR3 has 17 residues. In DNA, the CDR3 is TGTGCCATCAGGAATCGTGGAGGGCCCTCTGGGGCCAACGTCCTGACTTTC. It translates to CAIRNRGGPSGANVLTF.

J is TRBJ2-1 and V is TRBV7-2, with TRBD2 matching 7 bases. CDR1 is SGHTA, CDR2 FQGNSA, per germline. V gave up 3 bases and J gave up 6 bases; unmatched junction bases: 11. The CDR3 loop spans 16 amino acids. The CDR3 sequence: CASSFSGLPPGNEQFF. The CDR3 DNA follows: TGTGCCAGCAGCTTCTCGGGACTACCGCCGGGCAATGAGCAGTTCTTC.

The chain has TRBV10-2 and TRBJ2-7, with D uncertain. V was cut by 2 bases and J by 0 bases, with 2 bases left in between. Germline-derived CDR1 and CDR2 are WSHSY and SAAADI. The CDR3 contains 12 residues. CDR3 bases: TGCGCCAGCAGTGAGAACTCCTACGAGCAGTACTTC. Its translation: CASSENSYEQYF.

This clone was recorded a few times. The chain combines TRBV5-1 with TRBJ2-6; D gene unclear. The germline V and J ends were trimmed by 4 bases and 1 base, with 9 bases remaining between them. CDR3 size: 15 residues. The germline gives CDR1 SGHRS, CDR2 YFSETQ. CDR3 residues: CASSAENSGANVLTF. The CDR3 bases are TGCGCCAGCAGCGCTGAAAATTCTGGGGCCAACGTCCTGACTTTC.

The chain employs TRBV28 and TRBJ1-5; D is perhaps TRBD1 (5 bases). Germline V CDR1 and CDR2: MDHEN, SYDVKM. Trimming pared 7 bases from V and 7 bases from J, leaving 20 bases between. The CDR3 has 15 amino acids. CDR3 DNA: TGTGCCAGCACCCCTCTCCCGTCCGGGGCCCAGCCCCAGCATTTT. It encodes CASTPLPSGAQPQHF.

This clone turned up a few times. The rearrangement uses TRBV7-8 and TRBJ2-2; 11 bases map to TRBD2. The ends lost 5 bases at V and 6 bases at J; junction bases unmatched: 14. The CDR3 contains 18 residues. Germline CDR1 reads SGHVS; CDR2 reads FQNEAQ. The CDR3 sequence: CASSARALAGGPPGELFF. The CDR3 DNA follows: TGTGCCAGCAGCGCCCGCGCCCTAGCGGGAGGCCCCCCCGGGGAGCTGTTTTTT.

The chain couples TRBV20-1 to TRBJ1-5; D is perhaps TRBD1 (6 bases). Per the germline V gene, CDR1 is DFQATT and CDR2 is SNEGSKA (reference sequence). The CDR3 runs 11 residues. CDR3 coding DNA: TGCAGCGTACAGGGAAATCAGCCCCAGCATTTT. Translating gives CSVQGNQPQHF.

This sequence joins TRBV29-1 and TRBJ2-5; 7 bases agree with TRBD1. Germline CDR1 SQVTM, CDR2 ANQGSEA. Trimming at V came to 7 bases and at J to 5 bases, leaving 10 bases not matched to a gene. The CDR3 loop spans 13 amino acids. In DNA, the CDR3 is TGCAGCGCCGGCGGACAGGTTGGCGAGACCCAGTACTTC. Its protein product is CSAGGQVGETQYF.

The sample holds one count of this clone. The chain couples TRBV4-1 to TRBJ2-1; 9 positions match TRBD2. CDR3 length: 16 residues. V trimming: 0 bases; J trimming: 7 bases; junction bases outside the gene matches: 7. Germline CDR1 is MGHRA and CDR2 is YSYEKL. The CDR3 reads CASSQEGLAGLNEQFF. The CDR3 DNA is TGCGCCAGCAGCCAAGAAGGGCTAGCGGGGTTGAATGAGCAGTTCTTC.

CDR3 residues: CASSLLGVLTDTQYF. The CDR3 region has the DNA TGTGCCAGCAGTCTACTAGGGGTCCTCACAGATACGCAGTATTTT. The chain has TRBV28 and TRBJ2-3; perhaps D is TRBD1 or TRBD2 (5 bases each). Germline CDR1 MDHEN, CDR2 SYDVKM. This CDR3 region has 15 residues. Trimming removed 5 bases at V and 2 bases at J, with 14 bases between.

The genes are TRBV5-1 and TRBJ2-1, with a weak D call TRBD2 (6 bases). CDR1 and CDR2 (germline): SGHRS, YFSETQ. The ends were cut back, 0 bases at V and 2 bases at J, with 15 bases in the middle. The CDR3 has 17 amino acids. The CDR3 here is CASSLARSSGTYNEQFF. The CDR3 coding sequence is TGCGCCAGCAGCTTGGCCCGTAGTAGCGGAACCTACAATGAGCAGTTCTTC.

This clone was seen repeatedly, ten times or more. This chain uses TRBV5-4 with TRBJ2-3, with 9 bases lining up with TRBD1. CDR1 is SGHNT and CDR2 is YYREEE in the germline V gene (reference sequence). Trimming took 4 bases from V and 5 from J; bases not matched to a gene: 5. The CDR3 sequence is 14 residues long. In nucleotides, the CDR3 is TGTGCCAGCAGCCTACAGGGGGCGGGAGATACGCAGTATTTT. Its translation: CASSLQGAGDTQYF.

The rearrangement uses TRBV6-1 and TRBJ2-3; no reliable D call. The germline gives CDR1 MNHNS, CDR2 SASEGT. Between the trimmed V and J ends, which lost 2 bases and 0 bases, there was a span of 3 bases. The CDR3 runs 13 residues. CDR3 protein: CASSEPSTDTQYF. CDR3 coding DNA: TGTGCCAGCAGTGAACCTAGCACAGATACGCAGTATTTT.

The genes are TRBV2 and TRBJ1-4, with TRBD1 matching over 7 bases. Germline V gives CDR1 SNHLY, CDR2 FYNNEI. V trimming: 6 bases; J trimming: 11 bases; junction bases outside the gene matches: 12. This CDR3 is 14 amino acids long. The CDR3 coding sequence is TGTGCCAGCAGGCAATCCCGACAGGGATGGAAACTGTTTTTT. It is translated as CASRQSRQGWKLFF.

The chain links TRBV6-1 to TRBJ2-3; perhaps TRBD2 as D (5 bases). V was pared by 3 bases and J by 4 bases, with 17 bases between. Germline V gives CDR1 MNHNS, CDR2 SASEGT. CDR3 length equals 16 residues. The CDR3 sequence: CASSDQGPFSADTQYF. CDR3 bases: TGTGCCAGCAGTGACCAAGGGCCATTTAGCGCAGATACGCAGTATTTT.

This chain connects TRBV28 to TRBJ1-1, with TRBD1 as a possible D gene (5 bases). Germline V gene lookup returns CDR1 MDHEN and CDR2 SYDVKM. V lost 7 bases and J lost 5, with 17 bases in between. This CDR3 spans 14 amino acids. The CDR3 spells CASTSRRVETEAFF. CDR3 sequence (DNA): TGTGCCAGCACCTCCCGCAGGGTTGAGACTGAAGCTTTCTTT.

The chain carries TRBV5-4 and TRBJ2-5; 11 positions match TRBD2. Germline assignment: CDR1 SGHNT and CDR2 YYREEE (reference sequence). V gave up 1 base and J gave up 5 bases; unmatched junction bases: 10. The CDR3 sequence is 17 residues long. Written as DNA, the CDR3 is TGTGCCAGCAGCTTGTATAGCGGGAGGGCCCTCTCGGAGACCCAGTACTTC. Its translation: CASSLYSGRALSETQYF.

The gene calls are TRBV4-3 and TRBJ2-7; tentatively, D is TRBD1 (5 bases). Germline loops: CDR1 LGHNA, CDR2 YSLEER. The CDR3 is made up of 13 amino acids. V was pared by 1 base and J by 4 bases, with 8 bases between. For the CDR3, the DNA is TGCGCCAGCAGCCAAGGGACACGTTACGAGCAGTACTTC. This encodes CASSQGTRYEQYF.

The J gene is TRBJ1-5, the V gene TRBV7-8; tentatively, D is TRBD1 (6 bases). The V and J ends lost 5 bases and 4 bases respectively, with 21 bases between them. Germline-derived CDR1 and CDR2 are SGHVS and FQNEAQ. The CDR3 runs 17 residues. CDR3 amino acids: CASSPLPTTGTNQPQHF. In nucleotides, the CDR3 is TGTGCCAGCAGCCCTCTCCCTACGACCGGGACAAATCAGCCCCAGCATTTT.

The genes are TRBV4-3 and TRBJ1-5; D is perhaps TRBD1 (5 bases). The CDR3 has 15 residues. Looked up from germline, CDR1 is LGHNA and CDR2 is YSLEER. V shed 0 bases and J shed 4 bases, with 10 bases lying between them. The CDR3 loop is CASSQDPGGNQPQHF. The CDR3 nucleotides read TGCGCCAGCAGCCAAGATCCGGGGGGAAATCAGCCCCAGCATTTT.

This clone was counted between two and nine times. This rearrangement joins TRBV2 to TRBJ1-2; the D gene is possibly TRBD1 (5 bases). V lost 7 bases and J lost 8, with 20 bases in between. The CDR3 spans 14 residues. Germline lookup yields CDR1 SNHLY and CDR2 FYNNEI. The CDR3 protein is CASTRKERGAGYTF. The CDR3 nucleotides are TGTGCCAGCACTCGAAAAGAGCGAGGGGCGGGCTACACCTTC.

This chain links TRBV5-8 with TRBJ2-7; 7 positions agree with TRBD2. The trim removed 10 bases at V and 9 bases at J, leaving 16 bases unmatched. The CDR3 length is 13 residues. CDR1 and CDR2 from the germline V gene are SGHTS and YDEGEE. This chain's CDR3 is CAGSVTAGTRQYF. The CDR3 coding sequence is TGTGCCGGAAGTGTCACAGCGGGAACGAGGCAGTACTTC.

On this clone itself: This specimen includes other DNA sequences encoding the same CDR3. The V call is TRBV11-2, the J call TRBJ2-1, with D uncertain. Trimming shortened V by 2 bases and J by 8 bases, and 4 bases separated the two germline ends. Germline V gives CDR1 SGHAT, CDR2 FQNNGV. The CDR3 spans 11 residues. The CDR3 protein is CASSLMDEQFF. The CDR3 nucleotides read TGTGCCAGCAGCTTAATGGATGAGCAGTTCTTC.

In the case of this clone: Likely a read error: the CDR3 ends without its conserved phenylalanine or tryptophan. The DNA is omitted, as the CDR3 cannot be located on it reliably, and the CDR3 follows TCRdb's listing. This chain joins TRBV7-9 and TRBJ2-7. The CDR3 totals 13 residues, both ends included. Germline loops: CDR1 SEHNR, CDR2 FQNEAQ (reference sequence). CDR3 residues: CASSLPPGLPGAS.